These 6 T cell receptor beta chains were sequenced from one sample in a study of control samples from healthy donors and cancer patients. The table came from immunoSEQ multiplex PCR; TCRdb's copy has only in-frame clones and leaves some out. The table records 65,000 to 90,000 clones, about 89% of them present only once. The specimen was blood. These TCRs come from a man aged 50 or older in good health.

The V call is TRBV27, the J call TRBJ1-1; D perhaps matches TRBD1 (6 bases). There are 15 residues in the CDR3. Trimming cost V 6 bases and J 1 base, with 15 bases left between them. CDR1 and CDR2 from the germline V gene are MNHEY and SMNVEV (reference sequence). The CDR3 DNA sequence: TGTGCCAGCAGGATATCTTGGGGGGCGAACACTGAAGCTTTCTTT. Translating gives CASRISWGANTEAFF.

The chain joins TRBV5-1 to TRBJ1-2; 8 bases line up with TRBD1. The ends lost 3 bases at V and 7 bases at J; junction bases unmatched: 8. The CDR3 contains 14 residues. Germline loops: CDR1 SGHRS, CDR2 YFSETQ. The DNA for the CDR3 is TGCGCCAGCAGCTCCGGACAGGGAACCATTGGCTACACCTTC. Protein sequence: CASSSGQGTIGYTF.

CDR3 nucleotide sequence: TGTGCCAGCTCACCCCGAAAGGAGGGGGGGGTCCGGGAGACCCAGTACTTC. Its translation is CASSPRKEGGVRETQYF. The J gene is TRBJ2-5, the V gene TRBV18; D possibly corresponds to TRBD2 (7 bases). This CDR3 contains 17 residues. Per the germline V gene, CDR1 is KGHSH and CDR2 is LQKENI. Trimming shortened V by 3 bases and J by 5 bases, and 22 bases separated the two germline ends.

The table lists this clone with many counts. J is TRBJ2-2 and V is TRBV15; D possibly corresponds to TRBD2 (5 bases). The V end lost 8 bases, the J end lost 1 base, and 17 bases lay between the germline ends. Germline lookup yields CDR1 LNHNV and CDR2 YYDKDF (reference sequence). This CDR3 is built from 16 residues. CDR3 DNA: TGTGCCACCCCCCGTGAGGGCCGCTTGAACACCGGGGAGCTGTTTTTT. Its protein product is CATPREGRLNTGELFF.

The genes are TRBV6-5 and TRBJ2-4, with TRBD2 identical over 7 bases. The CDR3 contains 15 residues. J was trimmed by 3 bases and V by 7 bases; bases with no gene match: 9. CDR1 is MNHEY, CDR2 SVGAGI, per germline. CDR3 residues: CASIDVWGGKNIQYF. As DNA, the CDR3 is TGTGCCAGCATCGATGTTTGGGGGGGCAAAAACATTCAGTACTTC.

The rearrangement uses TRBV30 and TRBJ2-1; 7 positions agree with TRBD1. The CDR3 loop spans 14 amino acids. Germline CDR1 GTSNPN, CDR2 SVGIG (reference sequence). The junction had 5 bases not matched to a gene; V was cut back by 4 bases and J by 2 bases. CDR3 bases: TGTGCCTGGAATGAGGGGGCGGCCTACAATGAGCAGTTCTTC. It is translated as CAWNEGAAYNEQFF.